This T cell receptor beta chain came from a study of T cell changes during pregnancy in multiple sclerosis (dated by TCRdb to the late 2010s). In terms of the full investigation: The study examined how the T cell repertoire changed over the course of pregnancy in women with multiple sclerosis.

CDR1 and CDR2, looked up from the germline V gene, are SNHLY and FYNNEI. V is pared back by 8 bases and J by 3 bases, with 11 bases lying between the germline termini. The CDR3 sequence holds 13 residues, the cysteine and phenylalanine included. Only the CDR3 portion is preserved as DNA: 39 bases, with reading frame beginning at the first base. Library construction relied on the immunoSEQ multiplex PCR assay. The immuneACCESS repertoire file appears here via TCRdb, limited to in-frame rearrangements. These files lack a portion of the clones; in checked studies, under half of the deficit traces to unresolved V genes, and the cause of the others is not known. This sample is represented by about 72,000 clones; under 95% of them were singletons. The ten largest clones represent approximately 0.84% of the sample. As concerns this clone: It has no known antigen specificity. The input lacks base qualities; no much larger clone sits a single base away.

The V and J segments used are TRBV2 and TRBJ1-5; the D gene lacks a confident call. The sequence was obtained from a female donor with multiple sclerosis, enrolled in a pregnancy study. Material: peripheral blood, obtained in the second trimester of pregnancy. The bases are TGTGCCAGCTCCGGGGAAGACAATCAGCCCCAGCATTTT. Translation gives CASSGEDNQPQHF.